This T cell receptor beta chain came from a study of spatial heterogeneity in lung cancer. TCRdb independently ran MiXCR on the 5' RACE reads; one entry per CDR3 protein. The profile shows about 4,300 distinct CDR3 sequences, roughly two fifths of them singletons. Notes on the study in general: One measure, the expanded intratumoral alpha and beta TCR count, tracked tumor mutation counts.

V lost 0 bases to trimming and J lost 9 bases; unmatched junction nucleotides: 11. Germline values: CDR1 SGHRS, CDR2 YFSETQ. This CDR3 has 16 residues. Time point here: sample taken at primary tumor resection. By frequency in the sample, this clonotype is medium-sized. The antigen is not known. The sequence came from a male donor with early-stage non-small cell lung cancer. Sequenced material: lung tumor tissue, taken at surgery. The gene calls are TRBV5-1 and TRBJ2-3, with TRBD2 identical over 9 bases. The CDR3 bases are TGCGCCAGCAGCTTGGGACTAGCGGCTCACCCGAGGACGCAGTATTTT. Protein sequence: CASSLGLAAHPRTQYF.